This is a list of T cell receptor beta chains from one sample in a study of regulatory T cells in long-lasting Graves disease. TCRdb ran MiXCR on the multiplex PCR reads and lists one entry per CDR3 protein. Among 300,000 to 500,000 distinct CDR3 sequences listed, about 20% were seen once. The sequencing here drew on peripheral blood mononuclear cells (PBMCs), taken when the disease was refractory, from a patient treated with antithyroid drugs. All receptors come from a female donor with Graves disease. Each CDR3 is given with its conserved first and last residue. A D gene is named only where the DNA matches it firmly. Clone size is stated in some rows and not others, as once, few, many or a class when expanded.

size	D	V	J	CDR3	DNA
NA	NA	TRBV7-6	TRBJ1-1	CASSVDMMMEAFF	TGTGCCAGCAGCGTGGACATGATGATGGAAGCTTTCTTT
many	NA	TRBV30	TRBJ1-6	CAWSGQVPLHF	TGTGCCTGGAGTGGGCAGGTACCCCTCCACTTT
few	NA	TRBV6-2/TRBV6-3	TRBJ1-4	CASSYSRTTNEKLFF	TGTGCCAGCAGTTACTCTCGGACAACTAATGAAAAACTGTTTTTT
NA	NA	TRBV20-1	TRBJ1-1	CSARDLNTEAFF	TGCAGTGCTAGAGATCTAAACACTGAAGCTTTCTTT
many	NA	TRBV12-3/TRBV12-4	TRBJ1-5	CASSSSDSNQPQHF	TGTGCCAGCAGTTCGTCAGATAGCAATCAGCCCCAGCATTTT
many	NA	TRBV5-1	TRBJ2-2	CASSLRQSGELFF	TGCGCCAGCAGCTTGCGGCAATCCGGGGAGCTGTTTTTT
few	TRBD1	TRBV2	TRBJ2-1	CASRSGQGLHEQFF	TGTGCCAGCCGCTCCGGACAGGGTCTACATGAGCAGTTCTTC
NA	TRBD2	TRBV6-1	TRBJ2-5	CASSRTAGGPETQYF	TGTGCCAGCAGCCGAACAGCGGGAGGGCCGGAGACCCAGTACTTC
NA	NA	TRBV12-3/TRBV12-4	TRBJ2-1	CASTLRGSYNEQFF	TGTGCCAGCACCTTGCGGGGCTCCTACAATGAGCAGTTCTTC
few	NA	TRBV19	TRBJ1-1	CASSIEVGWTEAFF	TGTGCCAGTAGTATAGAGGTGGGTTGGACTGAAGCTTTCTTT
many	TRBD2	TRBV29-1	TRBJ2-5	CSSAGAVQETQYF	TGCAGCTCCGCGGGAGCGGTCCAAGAGACCCAGTACTTC
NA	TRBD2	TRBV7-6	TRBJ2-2	CASSSGLAGVTGELFF	TGTGCCAGCAGCTCCGGACTAGCGGGAGTCACCGGGGAGCTGTTTTTT
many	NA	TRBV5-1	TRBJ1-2	CASSFTGPPYGYTF	TGCGCCAGCAGCTTCACAGGCCCCCCCTATGGCTACACCTTC